The 25 T cell receptor beta chains in this list originate from one sample, sequenced in a study of blood T cell repertoires in COVID-19. Only in-frame clones appear in the TCRdb table, and some are missing; sequencing was by immunoSEQ multiplex PCR. The data hold over 450,000 clones, with about 89% observed a single time. The sequencing sample was made of peripheral blood. Receptors originate from a woman aged 50 to 60 with COVID-19, enrolled during active disease.

The DNA for the CDR3 is TGTGCCTGGAGTGTAATCGACTTTGGTAATTCACCCCTCCACTTT. This translates into CAWSVIDFGNSPLHF. The V gene is TRBV30, the J gene TRBJ1-6; D remains unclear. The CDR3 length is 15 residues. The V end lost 0 bases, the J end lost 6 bases, and 12 bases lay between the germline ends. The germline CDR1 and CDR2 sequences are GTSNPN and SVGIG (reference sequence). The whole variable domain, remainder taken from reference TRBV30 and TRBJ1-6, is SQTIHQWPATLVQPVGSPLSLECTVEGTSNPNLYWYRQAAGRGLQLLFYSVGIGQISSEVPQNLSASRPQDRQFILSSKKLLLSDSGFYLCAWSVIDFGNSPLHFGNGTRLTVT.

The V call is TRBV5-1, the J call TRBJ2-1; D ambiguous. Germline V lookup: CDR1 SGHRS, CDR2 YFSETQ. This CDR3 has 13 residues. The V end lost 3 bases, the J end lost 6 bases, and 10 bases lay between the germline ends. This chain's CDR3 is CASSYQPGNEQFF. The CDR3 region has the DNA TGCGCCAGCAGCTACCAGCCGGGCAATGAGCAGTTCTTC.

As concerns this clone: This sample includes further DNA sequences coding for the same CDR3. This sequence joins TRBV24-1 and TRBJ2-3; 8 nucleotides match TRBD2. There are 14 residues in the CDR3. J was trimmed by 6 bases and V by 4 bases; bases with no gene match: 5. Germline values: CDR1 KGHDR, CDR2 SFDVKD. The CDR3 DNA is TGTGCCACCAGTGAAGCGGGAGTCACGGATACGCAGTATTTT. This codes for CATSEAGVTDTQYF.

The chain combines TRBV28 with TRBJ2-4, with D possibly TRBD2 on 6 matching bases. Germline V gene lookup returns CDR1 MDHEN and CDR2 SYDVKM. V was shortened by 8 bases and J by 3 bases, with 20 bases between the two germline ends. This CDR3 contains 16 residues. CDR3 in amino acids: CASGGAQVGDKNIQYF. CDR3 nucleotide sequence: TGTGCCAGCGGAGGGGCCCAAGTGGGTGACAAAAACATTCAGTACTTC.

The rearrangement joins TRBV9 to TRBJ1-1; no reliable D call. Looked up from germline, CDR1 is SGDLS and CDR2 is YYNGEE. V lost 7 bases, J lost 7 bases, and 11 bases lay in between. This CDR3 is built from 11 residues. CDR3 coding DNA: TGTGCCAGCGGGAGAGGGAGTGAAGCTTTCTTT. It encodes CASGRGSEAFF.

Details on this clone: The junction departs from the called germline gene at one end, perhaps through a read error. V is TRBV7-8 and J is TRBJ1-6; TRBD1 is a possible D gene (5 bases). Germline V lookup: CDR1 SGHVS, CDR2 FQNEAQ. The CDR3 totals 15 residues. In DNA form, the CDR3 reads TGTGCCGGCAGCTTAGTCGGGCAGGGAGGTTCACCCCTCCACTTT. The encoded protein is CAGSLVGQGGSPLHF.

The CDR3, as DNA: TGTGCCAGCAGTCCACAGAAAACAACTCTTAGAGCCATATATTTT. Protein sequence: CASSPQKTTLRAIYF. The rearrangement joins TRBV6-5 to TRBJ1-3, with D unresolved. This CDR3 comprises 15 residues. The germline CDR1 and CDR2 sequences are MNHEY and SVGAGI. V dropped 5 bases and J dropped 11 bases, with 22 bases sitting between them.

This sequence joins TRBV25-1 and TRBJ2-7; TRBD1 agrees at 7 bases. The CDR3 totals 14 residues. Germline loops: CDR1 MGHDK, CDR2 SYGVNS. The trim removed 4 bases at V and 4 bases at J, leaving 7 bases unmatched. The CDR3, as DNA: TGTGCCAGCAGTGCAGGGACAGTCCAATACGAGCAGTACTTC. Translating gives CASSAGTVQYEQYF.

The V and J genes are TRBV5-1 and TRBJ2-2; 7 bases agree with TRBD1. Trimming took 5 bases from V and 3 from J; bases not matched to a gene: 4. CDR3 length equals 14 residues. Germline assignment: CDR1 SGHRS and CDR2 YFSETQ. CDR3 coding DNA: TGCGCCAGCAGGCTCACAGGGGACACCGGGGAGCTGTTTTTT. Translating gives CASRLTGDTGELFF.

The chain links TRBV5-1 to TRBJ2-1; TRBD1 might be the D (5 bases). The CDR3 is 15 amino acids. From germline, CDR1 is SGHRS and CDR2 YFSETQ. Trimming left V 0 bases short and J 4 bases short, with 11 bases between. The CDR3 DNA sequence: TGCGCCAGCAGCTTGGACAGGCCGGTTTACAATGAGCAGTTCTTC. This sequence encodes CASSLDRPVYNEQFF.

The CDR3 spells CASIPPVAGGAGGYTF. The CDR3 bases are TGTGCCAGCATCCCGCCAGTTGCAGGGGGCGCGGGTGGCTACACCTTC. This chain connects TRBV28 to TRBJ1-2; 8 bases fit TRBD1. The CDR3 sequence is 16 residues long. V lost 7 bases, J lost 7 bases, and 17 bases stayed unmatched. Germline-derived CDR1 and CDR2 are MDHEN and SYDVKM.

In this sample, this clone turned up a few times. The chain carries TRBV7-9 and TRBJ1-5; 7 positions match TRBD1. The V gene end was trimmed by 5 bases and the J gene end by 4 bases; junction bases not matched to a gene: 5. The germline V gene encodes CDR1 SEHNR and CDR2 FQNEAQ (reference sequence). This CDR3 region has 14 residues. The CDR3 nucleotides read TGTGCCAGCAGCCAGGGACAGTCGAATCAGCCCCAGCATTTT. It is translated as CASSQGQSNQPQHF.

The genes are TRBV5-1 and TRBJ2-1; perhaps TRBD2 as D (5 bases). The CDR3 loop spans 13 amino acids. The germline V and J ends were trimmed by 4 bases and 8 bases, with 13 bases remaining between them. The germline V gene encodes CDR1 SGHRS and CDR2 YFSETQ. The CDR3 loop is CASSRTRTDEQFF. In DNA form, the CDR3 reads TGCGCCAGCAGCAGGACTCGAACCGATGAGCAGTTCTTC.

The CDR3 protein is CASSSVGAHTGELFF. For the CDR3, the DNA is TGCGCCAGCAGCTCGGTGGGGGCTCACACCGGGGAGCTGTTTTTT. The chain has TRBV5-1 and TRBJ2-2; possibly TRBD1 for D (6 bases). V lost 3 bases to trimming and J lost 3 bases, with 12 bases between them. The CDR3 is made up of 15 amino acids. Germline V CDR1 and CDR2: SGHRS, YFSETQ.

The chain combines TRBV7-4 with TRBJ1-5; 8 bases align to TRBD1. V lost 0 bases to trimming and J lost 4 bases; unmatched junction nucleotides: 5. The CDR3 has 16 amino acids. Germline-derived CDR1 and CDR2 are SGHVT and SQSDAQ. The DNA for the CDR3 is TGTGCCAGCAGCTTAGCCCCGGGACAGGTTAATCAGCCCCAGCATTTT. It is translated as CASSLAPGQVNQPQHF. Together with reference TRBV7-4 and TRBJ1-5, the CDR3 gives the full variable domain: GAGVSQSPRYKVAKRGRDVALRCDSISGHVTLYWYRQTLGQGSEVLTYSQSDAQRDKSGRPSGRFSAERPERSVSTLKIQRTEQGDSAVYLCASSLAPGQVNQPQHFGDGTRLSIL.

The chain joins TRBV6-5 to TRBJ2-7; possibly TRBD1 for D (6 bases). Trimming stripped 4 bases from V and 1 base from J, with 11 bases between. Germline CDR1 is MNHEY and CDR2 is SVGAGI. The CDR3 has 14 residues. The CDR3 DNA sequence: TGTGCCAGCAGTTTAATAGGGACATCCTACGAGCAGTACTTC. Protein: CASSLIGTSYEQYF.

V and J are TRBV7-8 and TRBJ2-7, with 8 bases lining up with TRBD1. The CDR3 spans 14 residues. The ends lost 4 bases at V and 6 bases at J; junction bases unmatched: 8. Looked up from germline, CDR1 is SGHVS and CDR2 is FQNEAQ. Here the CDR3 reads CASSSGQALGEQYF. The CDR3 region has the DNA TGTGCCAGCAGCTCGGGACAGGCTTTGGGCGAGCAGTACTTC. Supplemented by reference TRBV7-8 and TRBJ2-7, the full variable domain reads GAGVSQSPRYKVAKRGQDVALRCDPISGHVSLFWYQQALGQGPEFLTYFQNEAQLDKSGLPSDRFFAERPEGSVSTLKIQRTQQEDSAVYLCASSSGQALGEQYFGPGTRLTVT.

This chain joins TRBV30 and TRBJ1-3, with D possibly TRBD1 on 6 matching bases. CDR1 and CDR2 from the germline V gene are GTSNPN and SVGIG (reference sequence). The V end lost 0 bases, the J end lost 4 bases, and 16 bases lay between the germline ends. The CDR3 is made up of 16 amino acids. The CDR3 sequence is CAWSVLQGIAGNTIYF. The CDR3, as DNA: TGTGCCTGGAGTGTACTTCAGGGGATAGCGGGAAACACCATATATTTT. The variable domain in full, completed from reference TRBV30 and TRBJ1-3, reads SQTIHQWPATLVQPVGSPLSLECTVEGTSNPNLYWYRQAAGRGLQLLFYSVGIGQISSEVPQNLSASRPQDRQFILSSKKLLLSDSGFYLCAWSVLQGIAGNTIYFGEGSWLTVV.

The rearrangement links TRBV5-4 to TRBJ2-4; TRBD1 agrees at 9 bases. The CDR3 extends over 15 amino acids. Germline loops: CDR1 SGHNT, CDR2 YYREEE (reference sequence). V dropped 0 bases and J dropped 6; count of bases not matched to a gene: 4. CDR3 protein: CASSLAGQGSNIQYF. CDR3 in DNA: TGTGCCAGCAGCTTGGCGGGACAGGGATCAAACATTCAGTACTTC.

This clone was seen a single time. The rearrangement links TRBV6-5 to TRBJ2-7, with 11 bases matching TRBD1. Losses at the gene ends were 0 bases for V and 3 bases for J; bases not matched to a gene: 1. Per the germline V gene, CDR1 is MNHEY and CDR2 is SVGAGI. The CDR3 has 15 residues. CDR3: CASSYSGTGGYEQYF. In nucleotides, the CDR3 is TGTGCCAGCAGTTACTCCGGGACAGGGGGCTACGAGCAGTACTTC.

The genes are TRBV24-1 and TRBJ2-7, with 10 bases that match TRBD1. V lost 3 bases, J lost 2 bases, and 6 bases stayed unmatched. Germline V gives CDR1 KGHDR, CDR2 SFDVKD. This CDR3 is built from 16 residues. This chain's CDR3 is CATSDTDRGGTYEQYF. CDR3 bases: TGTGCCACCAGTGATACGGACAGGGGGGGAACCTACGAGCAGTACTTC.

As DNA, the CDR3 is TGCGCCAGCAGCTTGGACCCCGTGGCTAGCGGGGGGACAGATACGCAGTATTTT. Translated, it gives CASSLDPVASGGTDTQYF. The chain combines TRBV5-1 with TRBJ2-3; 11 bases align to TRBD2. Per germline, CDR1 SGHRS and CDR2 YFSETQ. Trimming removed 0 bases from V and 3 bases from J; junction bases left unmatched: 9. The CDR3 length is 18 residues.

J is TRBJ2-3 and V is TRBV4-1, with 9 bases lining up with TRBD2. The CDR3 totals 16 residues. V trimming: 3 bases; J trimming: 2 bases; junction bases outside the gene matches: 6. Germline assignment: CDR1 MGHRA and CDR2 YSYEKL. For the CDR3, the DNA is TGCGCCAGCAGCCAGTTAGCGGGGGACTTCACAGATACGCAGTATTTT. Its translation: CASSQLAGDFTDTQYF.

The chain combines TRBV6-5 with TRBJ1-3, with D tentatively TRBD1 (6 bases). The CDR3 loop spans 13 amino acids. Germline lookup yields CDR1 MNHEY and CDR2 SVGAGI. The V gene lost 7 bases and the J gene lost 4 bases, with 11 bases spanning the gap. The CDR3 sequence: CASTRGTGNTIYF. CDR3 DNA: TGTGCCAGCACTAGGGGGACCGGAAACACCATATATTTT.

The chain combines TRBV27 with TRBJ2-6; tentative D call: TRBD1 (5 bases). Germline-derived CDR1 and CDR2 are MNHEY and SMNVEV (reference sequence). The V end lost 4 bases, the J end lost 4 bases, and 14 bases lay between the germline ends. This CDR3 contains 16 residues. This chain's CDR3 is CASSSFTGSGANVLTF. For the CDR3, the DNA is TGTGCCAGCAGTTCCTTTACAGGCTCCGGGGCCAACGTCCTGACTTTC.